This T cell receptor (beta chain) was profiled in a study of cytomegalovirus exposure and HLA in healthy donors. Germline CDR1 SNHLY, CDR2 FYNNEI. The CDR3 has 15 residues. Trimming stripped 4 bases from V and 0 bases from J, with 13 bases between. Separation from the roughly 700-subject first cohort characterized the roughly 120-subject validation cohort, to which the donors belonged. General study points: The investigators catalogued about 170 TCR beta chains as cytomegalovirus-associated. Reported results showed that the classifier diagnosed cytomegalovirus status with high specificity and sensitivity. Subsequent analysis found a tendency for first-cohort TCR clusters to co-occur within the 90 to 150 validation repertoires.

Notes on this clone: The antigen remains unidentified.

Sequencing used immunoSEQ multiplex PCR; TCRdb keeps in-frame clones, though not all of them. Of about 130,000 clones listed, approximately 91% were seen once; the top ten hold approximately 2%. This receptor was obtained from a woman aged 18 to 35 in good health and CMV-seronegative. The sample was PBMCs. The gene calls are TRBV2 and TRBJ2-7, with D maybe TRBD2 (6 bases). CDR3 nucleotide sequence: TGTGCCAGCAGTGCGGGGGAAGTAAGCTCCTACGAGCAGTACTTC. It translates to CASSAGEVSSYEQYF.